This passage covers 17 T cell receptor beta chains from one sample sequenced in a study of beta chain features in type 1 diabetes. Study outcomes and limitations: Moderate but significant shortening of TCRB CDR3s was recorded in all four CD4+ subsets from Type 1 diabetes patients.

For these TCRs, the target antigens are not known. Every bit of the isolated RNA underwent reverse transcription, so sequencing read expressed TCRB transcripts. Assay: immunoSEQ multiplex PCR; the TCRdb copy retains only in-frame clones and omits some. The sample yields some 290,000 clones, more than 13% seen once. Sequenced material: naive CD4+ T cells from blood. These receptors were obtained from a man aged 25-45 years with type 1 diabetes.

In its sample, this clone was seen a few times. The J gene is TRBJ2-2, the V gene TRBV28, with a possible D match to TRBD1 (8 bases). V was shortened by 7 bases and J by 2 bases, with 17 bases between the two germline ends. This CDR3 is built from 16 residues. Germline V lookup: CDR1 MDHEN, CDR2 SYDVKM. The CDR3 spells CASIRAGQANTGELFF. CDR3 nucleotide sequence: TGTGCCAGCATCAGAGCGGGACAGGCTAACACCGGGGAGCTGTTTTTT.

The rearrangement uses TRBV6-5 and TRBJ1-1; weak D call: TRBD1 (5 bases). The V end was cut by 5 bases, the J end by 2 bases, with 9 bases between. The CDR3 covers 13 residues. CDR1 MNHEY and CDR2 SVGAGI come from the germline V gene. This CDR3 is CASSLQGNTEAFF. In nucleotides, the CDR3 is TGTGCCAGCAGTCTCCAGGGAAACACTGAAGCTTTCTTT.

In nucleotides, the CDR3 is TGTGCCAGCAGCCCTAGTAGCGGAGGGTTCAATGAGCAGTTCTTC. Translated, it gives CASSPSSGGFNEQFF. The V gene is TRBV7-2, the J gene TRBJ2-1, with a weak D call TRBD2 (6 bases). The germline V gene has CDR1 SGHTA and CDR2 FQGNSA. V gave up 5 bases and J gave up 6 bases, with 17 bases separating them. CDR3 size: 15 residues.

This chain connects TRBV27 to TRBJ1-5, with no clear D. Germline loops: CDR1 MNHEY, CDR2 SMNVEV (reference sequence). V was cut by 4 bases and J by 1 base, with 14 bases left in between. The length of the CDR3 is 16 residues. This CDR3 is CASSSRTERSNQPQHF. DNA of the CDR3: TGTGCCAGCAGTTCCCGGACTGAGAGGAGCAATCAGCCCCAGCATTTT.

The CDR3 DNA sequence: TGCGCCAGCAGCTGGGGACTAGCGGGAGTTGAGGCGTTCTTC. Its translation is CASSWGLAGVEAFF. The rearrangement links TRBV5-1 to TRBJ2-1; 14 bases line up with TRBD2. The germline CDR1 and CDR2 sequences are SGHRS and YFSETQ. The CDR3 is 14 residues long. The junction had 8 bases not matched to a gene; V was cut back by 3 bases and J by 15 bases.

This clone was observed a few times. This chain's CDR3 is CASNSGSTDTQYF. CDR3 sequence (DNA): TGTGCCAGCAATAGCGGGAGTACAGATACGCAGTATTTT. J is TRBJ2-3 and V is TRBV5-4; 9 positions match TRBD2. Germline assignment: CDR1 SGHNT and CDR2 YYREEE (reference sequence). The CDR3 runs to 13 residues. V trimming: 6 bases; J trimming: 3 bases; junction bases outside the gene matches: 2.

This clone was seen only a few times. V usage is TRBV6-5 and J usage is TRBJ1-1; no reliable D call. This CDR3 is 15 amino acids long. CDR1 and CDR2 from the germline V gene are MNHEY and SVGAGI. The V and J ends lost 0 bases and 4 bases respectively, with 12 bases between them. In DNA, the CDR3 is TGTGCCAGCAGTTACTCCCGACCGACGGGCACTGAAGCTTTCTTT. This translates into CASSYSRPTGTEAFF.

Only a few counts were recorded for this clone. The chain joins TRBV29-1 to TRBJ2-1; TRBD1 is a possible D gene (5 bases). The ends were cut back, 7 bases at V and 3 bases at J, with 13 bases in the middle. The CDR3 length is 13 residues. CDR1 is SQVTM and CDR2 is ANQGSEA in the germline V gene. CDR3 sequence reads: CSASRTSYNEQFF. CDR3 DNA: TGCAGCGCGTCAAGGACAAGCTACAATGAGCAGTTCTTC.

V is TRBV7-2 and J is TRBJ1-5; D unclear. The CDR3 is 15 residues long. Germline CDR1 and CDR2: SGHTA and FQGNSA. Trimming removed 1 base from V and 1 base from J, with 8 bases in between. This CDR3 reads CASSLEPQSNQPQHF. In DNA, the CDR3 is TGTGCCAGCAGCTTAGAGCCTCAAAGCAATCAGCCCCAGCATTTT.

The V and J genes are TRBV6-6 and TRBJ1-5, with unresolved D. Trimming shortened V by 6 bases and J by 5 bases, and 5 bases separated the two germline ends. The length of the CDR3 is 11 residues. Germline CDR1 is MNHNY and CDR2 is SVGAGI (reference sequence). The CDR3 here is CASRSDQPQHF. The DNA for the CDR3 is TGTGCCAGCAGGAGCGATCAGCCCCAGCATTTT.

This chain uses TRBV28 with TRBJ2-7; TRBD2 matches 13 bases. In germline, CDR1 is MDHEN, CDR2 SYDVKM. V was clipped by 6 bases and J by 4 bases; unmatched bases: 6. The CDR3 has 15 amino acids. The CDR3 bases are TGTGCCAGCAGCCCCGGGACTAGCGGGACGTACGAGCAGTACTTC. Protein: CASSPGTSGTYEQYF. Full variable domain (missing parts from reference TRBV28 and TRBJ2-7): DVKVTQSSRYLVKRTGEKVFLECVQDMDHENMFWYRQDPGLGLRLIYFSYDVKMKEKGDIPEGYSVSREKKERFSLILESASTNQTSMYLCASSPGTSGTYEQYFGPGTRLTVT.

The rearrangement joins TRBV29-1 to TRBJ1-2; D might be TRBD1 (6 bases). Between the trimmed V and J ends, which lost 5 bases and 5 bases, there was a span of 15 bases. This CDR3 spans 13 amino acids. CDR1 is SQVTM and CDR2 is ANQGSEA in the germline V gene. In nucleotides, the CDR3 is TGCAGCGTTTTACAGGGATCTAGTTATGGCTACACCTTC. Encoded protein: CSVLQGSSYGYTF.

The sample holds a few counts of this clone. Other DNA sequences in the sample encode the same CDR3. The chain employs TRBV18 and TRBJ1-1; 11 bases map to TRBD1. CDR1 and CDR2 from the germline V gene are KGHSH and LQKENI. The junction had 1 base not matched to a gene; V was cut back by 5 bases and J by 5 bases. The CDR3 has 13 residues. The CDR3 coding sequence is TGTGCCAGCTCAGGGACAGGGGGAACTGAAGCTTTCTTT. It codes for CASSGTGGTEAFF.

This clone was found a few times. This chain links TRBV9 with TRBJ1-1; no reliable D call. From germline, CDR1 is SGDLS and CDR2 YYNGEE. Trimming took 1 base from V and 6 from J, leaving 13 bases between them. The CDR3 extends over 14 amino acids. For the CDR3, the DNA is TGTGCCAGCAGCGTATGGGCAGACCCCTCTGAAGCTTTCTTT. Translation gives CASSVWADPSEAFF.

This chain links TRBV7-8 with TRBJ1-1, with D unclear. The germline V and J ends were trimmed by 5 bases and 10 bases, with 14 bases remaining between them. The CDR3 is 12 amino acids. CDR1 is SGHVS, CDR2 FQNEAQ, per germline. The CDR3 loop reads CASSRAAGGAFF. In DNA, the CDR3 is TGTGCCAGCAGCCGCGCGGCGGGAGGAGCTTTCTTT.

V gene TRBV5-1 combines with J gene TRBJ2-7, with 12 bases identical to TRBD2. The CDR3 sequence is 15 residues long. Losses at the gene ends were 4 bases for V and 2 bases for J; bases not matched to a gene: 4. Germline-derived CDR1 and CDR2 are SGHRS and YFSETQ. CDR3 nucleotides: TGCGCCAGCAGCCCGACTAGCGGGAGCCCCTACGAGCAGTACTTC. It translates to CASSPTSGSPYEQYF.

V usage is TRBV28 and J usage is TRBJ2-7; a weak D match, TRBD1 (6 bases). The CDR3 totals 13 residues. The ends were cut back, 7 bases at V and 2 bases at J, with 12 bases in the middle. The germline gives CDR1 MDHEN, CDR2 SYDVKM. CDR3 residues: CASMGQGPYEQYF. DNA for the CDR3: TGTGCCAGCATGGGACAAGGGCCCTACGAGCAGTACTTC.